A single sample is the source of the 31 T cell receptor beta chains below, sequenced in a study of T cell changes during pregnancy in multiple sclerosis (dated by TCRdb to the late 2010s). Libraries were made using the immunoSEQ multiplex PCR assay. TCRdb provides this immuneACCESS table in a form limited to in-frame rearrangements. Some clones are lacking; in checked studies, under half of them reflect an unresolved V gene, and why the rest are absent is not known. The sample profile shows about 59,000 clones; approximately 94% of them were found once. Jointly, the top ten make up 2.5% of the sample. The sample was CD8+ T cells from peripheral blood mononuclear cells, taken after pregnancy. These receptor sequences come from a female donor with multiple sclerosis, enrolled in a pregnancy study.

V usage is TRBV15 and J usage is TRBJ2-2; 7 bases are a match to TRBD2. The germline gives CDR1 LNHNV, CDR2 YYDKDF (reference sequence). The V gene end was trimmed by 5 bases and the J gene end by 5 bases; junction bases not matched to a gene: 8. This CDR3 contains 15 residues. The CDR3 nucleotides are TGTGCCACCAGCGTTGGACTAGACATAACCGGGGAGCTGTTTTTT. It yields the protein CATSVGLDITGELFF.

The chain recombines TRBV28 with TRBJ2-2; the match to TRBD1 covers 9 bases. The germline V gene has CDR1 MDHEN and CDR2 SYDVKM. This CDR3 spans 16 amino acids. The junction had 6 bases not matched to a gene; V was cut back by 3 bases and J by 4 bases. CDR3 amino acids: CASSFGGQGSTGELFF. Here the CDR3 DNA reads TGTGCCAGCAGTTTTGGGGGACAGGGTTCCACCGGGGAGCTGTTTTTT.

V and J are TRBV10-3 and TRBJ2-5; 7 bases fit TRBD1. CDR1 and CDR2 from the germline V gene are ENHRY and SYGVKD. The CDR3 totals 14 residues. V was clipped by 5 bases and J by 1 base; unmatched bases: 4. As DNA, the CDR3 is TGTGCCATCAGTCCGGGACAGACCCAAGAGACCCAGTACTTC. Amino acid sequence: CAISPGQTQETQYF.

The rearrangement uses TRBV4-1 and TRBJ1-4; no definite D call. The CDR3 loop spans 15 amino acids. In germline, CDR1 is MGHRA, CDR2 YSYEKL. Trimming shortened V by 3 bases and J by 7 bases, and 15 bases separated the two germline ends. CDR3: CASSQPPGGGEKLFF. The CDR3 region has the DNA TGCGCCAGCAGCCAGCCACCGGGAGGTGGTGAAAAACTGTTTTTT.

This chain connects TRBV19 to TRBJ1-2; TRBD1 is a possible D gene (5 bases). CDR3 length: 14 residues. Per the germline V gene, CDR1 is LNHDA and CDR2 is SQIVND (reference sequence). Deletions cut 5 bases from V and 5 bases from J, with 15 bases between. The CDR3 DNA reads TGTGCCAGTAGTTCCCTGGACACGCGTTATGGCTACACCTTC. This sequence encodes CASSSLDTRYGYTF.

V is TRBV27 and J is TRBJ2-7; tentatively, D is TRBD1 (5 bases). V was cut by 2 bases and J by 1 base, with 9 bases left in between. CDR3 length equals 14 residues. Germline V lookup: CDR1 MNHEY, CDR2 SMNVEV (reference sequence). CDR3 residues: CASSLQGSSYEQYF. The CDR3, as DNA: TGTGCCAGCAGTTTACAGGGCAGTTCCTACGAGCAGTACTTC.

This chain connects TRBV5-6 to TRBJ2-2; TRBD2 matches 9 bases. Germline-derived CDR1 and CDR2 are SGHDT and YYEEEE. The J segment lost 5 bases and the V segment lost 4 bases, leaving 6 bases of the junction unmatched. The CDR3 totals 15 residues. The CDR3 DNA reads TGTGCCAGCAGCCCAGGGACTAGCCGGACCGGGGAGCTGTTTTTT. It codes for CASSPGTSRTGELFF.

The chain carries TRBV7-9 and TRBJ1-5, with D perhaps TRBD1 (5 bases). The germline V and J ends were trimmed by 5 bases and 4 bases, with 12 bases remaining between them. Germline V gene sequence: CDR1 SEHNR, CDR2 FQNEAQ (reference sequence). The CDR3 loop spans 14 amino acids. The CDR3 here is CASSPGGGNQPQHF. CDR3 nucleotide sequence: TGTGCCAGCAGCCCCGGGGGTGGGAATCAGCCCCAGCATTTT.

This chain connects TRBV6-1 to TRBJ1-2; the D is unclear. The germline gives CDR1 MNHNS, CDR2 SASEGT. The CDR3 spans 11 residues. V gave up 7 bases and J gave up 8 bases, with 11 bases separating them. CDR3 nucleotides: TGTGCCAGCATGAAGAGATCCGGCTACACCTTC. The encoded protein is CASMKRSGYTF.

The CDR3 DNA reads as TGTGCCAGCAGTTTATCAGGGACAGGTTACAATGAGCAGTTCTTC. Its protein is CASSLSGTGYNEQFF. The chain links TRBV27 to TRBJ2-1, with 8 bases aligning to TRBD1. V lost 0 bases to trimming and J lost 4 bases; unmatched junction nucleotides: 2. Germline CDR1 MNHEY, CDR2 SMNVEV (reference sequence). This CDR3 contains 15 residues.

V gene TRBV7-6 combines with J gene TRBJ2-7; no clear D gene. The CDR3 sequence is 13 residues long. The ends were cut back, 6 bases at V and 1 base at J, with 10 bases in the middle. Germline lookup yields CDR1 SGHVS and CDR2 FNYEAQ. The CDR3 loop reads CASRETSSYEQYF. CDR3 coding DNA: TGTGCCAGCAGGGAGACGTCGTCCTACGAGCAGTACTTC.

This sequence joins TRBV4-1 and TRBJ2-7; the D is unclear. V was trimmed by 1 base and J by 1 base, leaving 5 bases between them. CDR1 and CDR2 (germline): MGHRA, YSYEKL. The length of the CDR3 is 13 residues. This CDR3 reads CASSQATSYEQYF. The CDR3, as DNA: TGCGCCAGCAGCCAAGCCACTTCCTACGAGCAGTACTTC.

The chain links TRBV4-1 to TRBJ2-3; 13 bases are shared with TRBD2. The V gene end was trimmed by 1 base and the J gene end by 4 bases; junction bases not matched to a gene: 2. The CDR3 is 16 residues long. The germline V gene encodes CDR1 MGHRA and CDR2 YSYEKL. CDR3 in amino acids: CASSQGTSGSADTQYF. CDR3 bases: TGCGCCAGCAGCCAAGGGACTAGCGGGAGTGCAGATACGCAGTATTTT.

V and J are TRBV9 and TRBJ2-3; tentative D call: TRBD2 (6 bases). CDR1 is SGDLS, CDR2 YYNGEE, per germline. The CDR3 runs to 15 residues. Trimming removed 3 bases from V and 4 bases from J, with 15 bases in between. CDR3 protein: CASSAQLAPADTQYF. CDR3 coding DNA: TGTGCCAGCAGCGCCCAACTAGCCCCGGCAGATACGCAGTATTTT.

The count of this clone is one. The CDR3, as DNA: TGTGCCAGCAGCTTGTTCCAGGGGGCCTACGAGCAGTACTTC. This sequence encodes CASSLFQGAYEQYF. The rearrangement uses TRBV5-8 and TRBJ2-7; 7 bases line up with TRBD1. Germline assignment: CDR1 SGHTS and CDR2 YDEGEE. The J segment lost 2 bases and the V segment lost 1 base, leaving 3 bases of the junction unmatched. This CDR3 has 14 residues. Using reference TRBV5-8 and TRBJ2-7 for the parts outside the CDR3, the full variable domain is EAGVTQSPTHLIKTRGQQATLRCSPISGHTSVYWYQQALGLGLQFLLWYDEGEERNRGNFPPRFSGRQFPNYSSELNVNALELEDSALYLCASSLFQGAYEQYFGPGTRLTVT.

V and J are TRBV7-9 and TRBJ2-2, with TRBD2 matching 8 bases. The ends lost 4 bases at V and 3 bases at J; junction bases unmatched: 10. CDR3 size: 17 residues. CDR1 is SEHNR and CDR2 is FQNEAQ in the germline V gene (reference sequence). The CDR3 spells CASSSPGTRMDTGELFF. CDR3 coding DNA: TGTGCCAGCAGCTCCCCGGGGACTAGGATGGACACCGGGGAGCTGTTTTTT.

CDR3 region: CASSPTFSYEQYF. The CDR3 coding sequence is TGTGCCAGTAGTCCGACTTTTAGCTACGAGCAGTACTTC. This chain connects TRBV19 to TRBJ2-7; D is unclear. Germline CDR1 LNHDA, CDR2 SQIVND (reference sequence). Trimming removed 5 bases from V and 3 bases from J, with 11 bases in between. The CDR3 is made up of 13 amino acids.

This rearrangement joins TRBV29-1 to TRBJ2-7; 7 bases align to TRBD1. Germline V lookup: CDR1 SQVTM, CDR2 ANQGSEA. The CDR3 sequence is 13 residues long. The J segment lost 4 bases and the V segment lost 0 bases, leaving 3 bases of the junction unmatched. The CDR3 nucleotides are TGCAGCGTTGAAGATACCAGGGGGTACGAGCAGTACTTC. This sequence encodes CSVEDTRGYEQYF.

The CDR3 nucleotides read TGTGCCAGCTCACCGGCCCGCCATGGCTACACCTTC. Protein sequence: CASSPARHGYTF. This chain uses TRBV18 with TRBJ1-2; D unresolved. The CDR3 consists of 12 residues. Germline V gives CDR1 KGHSH, CDR2 LQKENI. The ends were cut back, 3 bases at V and 6 bases at J, with 8 bases in the middle. The variable domain in full, with the rest retrieved from reference TRBV18 and TRBJ1-2, is NAGVMQNPRHLVRRRGQEARLRCSPMKGHSHVYWYRQLPEEGLKFMVYLQKENIIDESGMPKERFSAEFPKEGPSILRIQQVVRGDSAAYFCASSPARHGYTFGSGTRLTVV.

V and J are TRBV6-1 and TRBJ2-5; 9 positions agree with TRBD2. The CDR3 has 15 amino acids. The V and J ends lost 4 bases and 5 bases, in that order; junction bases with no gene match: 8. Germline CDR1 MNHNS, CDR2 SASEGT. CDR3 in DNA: TGTGCCAGCAGTGGATTAGCGGGAGTACGGGAGACCCAGTACTTC. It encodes CASSGLAGVRETQYF.

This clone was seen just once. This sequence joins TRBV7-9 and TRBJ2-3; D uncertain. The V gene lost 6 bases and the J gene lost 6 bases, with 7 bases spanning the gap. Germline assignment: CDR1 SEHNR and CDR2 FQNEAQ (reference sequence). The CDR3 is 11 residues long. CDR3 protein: CASRAADTQYF. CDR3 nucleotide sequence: TGTGCCAGCAGGGCCGCCGATACGCAGTATTTT.

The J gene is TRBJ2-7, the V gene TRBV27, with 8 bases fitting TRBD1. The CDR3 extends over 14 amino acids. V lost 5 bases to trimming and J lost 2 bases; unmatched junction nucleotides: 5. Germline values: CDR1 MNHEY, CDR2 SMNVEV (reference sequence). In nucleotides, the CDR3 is TGTGCCAGCAGTCCCGGGACAGGACCCTACGAGCAGTACTTC. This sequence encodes CASSPGTGPYEQYF.

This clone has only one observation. The DNA of the CDR3 is TGTGCCAGCAGGGAGACAGGGATCGAGCAGTACTTC. Its translation: CASRETGIEQYF. The chain combines TRBV2 with TRBJ2-7; 7 bases are shared with TRBD1. The CDR3 totals 12 residues. CDR1 is SNHLY, CDR2 FYNNEI, per germline. The V segment lost 6 bases and the J segment 6 bases; nucleotides outside the gene matches: 5.

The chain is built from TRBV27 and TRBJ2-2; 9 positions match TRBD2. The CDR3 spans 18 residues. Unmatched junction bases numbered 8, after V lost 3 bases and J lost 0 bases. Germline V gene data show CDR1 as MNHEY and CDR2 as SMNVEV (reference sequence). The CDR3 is CASSFTLWTSANTGELFF. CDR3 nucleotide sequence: TGTGCCAGCAGTTTCACTCTTTGGACTAGCGCGAACACCGGGGAGCTGTTTTTT.

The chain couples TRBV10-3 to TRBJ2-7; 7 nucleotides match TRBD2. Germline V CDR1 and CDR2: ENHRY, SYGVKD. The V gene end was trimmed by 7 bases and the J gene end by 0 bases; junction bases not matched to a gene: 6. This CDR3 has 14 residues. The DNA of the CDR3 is TGTGCCATCACAACGAGCGGGGCCTCCTACGAGCAGTACTTC. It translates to CAITTSGASYEQYF.

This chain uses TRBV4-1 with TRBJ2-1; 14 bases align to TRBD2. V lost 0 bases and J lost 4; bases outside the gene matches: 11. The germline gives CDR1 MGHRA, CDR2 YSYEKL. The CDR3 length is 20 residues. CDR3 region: CASSQEPGTSGRKWYNEQFF. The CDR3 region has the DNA TGCGCCAGCAGCCAAGAACCCGGGACTAGCGGGAGAAAATGGTACAATGAGCAGTTCTTC.

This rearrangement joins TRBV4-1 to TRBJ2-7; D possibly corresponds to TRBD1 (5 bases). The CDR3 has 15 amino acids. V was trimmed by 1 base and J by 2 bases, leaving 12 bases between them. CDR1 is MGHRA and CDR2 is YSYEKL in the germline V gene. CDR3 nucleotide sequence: TGCGCCAGCAGCCAAGTCGAGTCAGGGACCTACGAGCAGTACTTC. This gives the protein CASSQVESGTYEQYF.

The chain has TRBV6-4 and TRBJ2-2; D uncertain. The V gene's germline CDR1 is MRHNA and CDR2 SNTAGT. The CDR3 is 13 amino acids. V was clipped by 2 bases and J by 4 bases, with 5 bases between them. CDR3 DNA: TGTGCCAGCAGTGACGGCTTCACCGGGGAGCTGTTTTTT. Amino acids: CASSDGFTGELFF.

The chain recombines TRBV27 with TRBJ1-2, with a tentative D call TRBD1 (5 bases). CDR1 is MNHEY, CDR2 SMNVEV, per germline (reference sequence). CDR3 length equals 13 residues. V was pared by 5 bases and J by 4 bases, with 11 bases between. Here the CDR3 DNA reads TGTGCCAGCAGTCCCGGGGGGGGCTATGGCTACACCTTC. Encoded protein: CASSPGGGYGYTF.

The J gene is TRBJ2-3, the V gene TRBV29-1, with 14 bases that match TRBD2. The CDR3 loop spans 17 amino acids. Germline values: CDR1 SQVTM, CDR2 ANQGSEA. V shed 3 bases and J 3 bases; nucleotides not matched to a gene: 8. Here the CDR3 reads CSVDTTSGRAVTDTQYF. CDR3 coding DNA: TGCAGCGTTGATACGACTAGCGGGAGGGCCGTAACAGATACGCAGTATTTT.

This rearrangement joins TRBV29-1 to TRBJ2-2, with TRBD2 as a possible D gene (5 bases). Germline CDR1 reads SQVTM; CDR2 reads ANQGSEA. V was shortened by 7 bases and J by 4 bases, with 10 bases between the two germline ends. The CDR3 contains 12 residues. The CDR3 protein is CSAFGSTGELFF. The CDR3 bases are TGCAGCGCCTTTGGGAGCACCGGGGAGCTGTTTTTT.